This T cell receptor beta chain emerged from a study of cytomegalovirus exposure and HLA in healthy donors. The PCR was carried out with 60 Vbeta primers and 13 Jbeta primers. This table comes from immunoSEQ multiplex PCR, and its TCRdb copy is limited to in-frame clones, with some not included. The sample consists of roughly 200,000 clones, roughly 72% of them appearing once. Study observations and caveats: For most subjects, TCR beta sequences were reported to predict HLA-A and HLA-B alleles with accuracy. What a later analysis reportedly showed was that an Asian-associated ancestry cluster had fewer N-insertions than the roughly 700-donor mean.

As concerns this clone: Antigen: not known.

The ends were cut back, 2 bases at V and 1 base at J, with 4 bases in the middle. This CDR3 region has 12 residues. CDR1 is SQVTM and CDR2 is ANQGSEA in the germline V gene. This clonotype was obtained from a man aged 25-40 years in good health and CMV-seronegative. The J gene is TRBJ2-3, the V gene TRBV29-1; D gene uncertain. Sequencing was carried out using PBMCs. CDR3 DNA: TGCAGCGTTGAAATCGGCACAGATACGCAGTATTTT. This translates into CSVEIGTDTQYF.